The 19 T cell receptor beta chains reported below all come from one sample, sequenced in a study of blood T cell repertoires in COVID-19. Repertoires were generated with immunoSEQ multiplex PCR, while TCRdb's copy carries only in-frame clones and drops some. This table has roughly 340,000 clones, more than 75% appearing once. Sequenced material: peripheral blood. These receptors were taken from a woman aged 18-29 years who had recovered from COVID-19.

This rearrangement joins TRBV19 to TRBJ2-3; D perhaps matches TRBD1 (5 bases). The CDR3 extends over 15 amino acids. Germline V gene data show CDR1 as LNHDA and CDR2 as SQIVND (reference sequence). V lost 4 bases to trimming and J lost 1 base, with 12 bases between them. The chain's CDR3 is CASSTKGLGTDTQYF. The CDR3 DNA sequence: TGTGCCAGTAGTACCAAGGGGTTGGGCACAGATACGCAGTATTTT.

The CDR3 spells CASSTAVFAGELFF. The CDR3 region has the DNA TGTGCCAGCTCGACCGCGGTTTTTGCCGGGGAGCTGTTTTTT. The chain couples TRBV6-5 to TRBJ2-2; D gene ambiguous. The germline V gene encodes CDR1 MNHEY and CDR2 SVGAGI. The CDR3 sequence is 14 residues long. Trimming left V 8 bases short and J 6 bases short, with 16 bases between.

The V call is TRBV5-8, the J call TRBJ2-1; D perhaps matches TRBD1 (6 bases). This CDR3 is built from 13 residues. Germline values: CDR1 SGHTS, CDR2 YDEGEE. Deletions cut 3 bases from V and 8 bases from J, with 12 bases between. This chain's CDR3 is CASSSGQLDEQFF. CDR3 DNA: TGTGCCAGCAGCTCCGGACAGCTCGATGAGCAGTTCTTC.

This clone was seen once. The V gene is TRBV18, the J gene TRBJ1-2, with D possibly matching TRBD1 (5 bases). There are 15 residues in the CDR3. The V gene lost 3 bases and the J gene lost 4 bases, with 15 bases spanning the gap. Looked up from germline, CDR1 is KGHSH and CDR2 is LQKENI. The CDR3 DNA reads TGTGCCAGCTCACCGACCCAGGGATGGGGCTATGGCTACACCTTC. Protein: CASSPTQGWGYGYTF.

This chain joins TRBV9 and TRBJ2-1; D is ambiguous. Germline values: CDR1 SGDLS, CDR2 YYNGEE. V dropped 3 bases and J dropped 7 bases, with 11 bases sitting between them. The CDR3 is 13 residues long. CDR3 DNA: TGTGCCAGCAGCGCCTCGAGTTGGAATGAGCAGTTCTTC. It translates to CASSASSWNEQFF.

This clone has a handful of counts. This sequence joins TRBV7-2 and TRBJ1-2, with 7 positions matching TRBD1. CDR1 is SGHTA, CDR2 FQGNSA, per germline. J gave up 5 bases and V 7 bases, and 4 bases lay outside the gene matches. The CDR3 totals 12 residues. CDR3 DNA sequence: TGTGCCAGCAAGGGGGCTGGGTATGGCTACACCTTC. This gives the protein CASKGAGYGYTF.

V is TRBV7-9 and J is TRBJ2-1; no reliable D call. V lost 6 bases to trimming and J lost 12 bases, with 12 bases between them. The CDR3 is made up of 11 amino acids. Germline V lookup: CDR1 SEHNR, CDR2 FQNEAQ (reference sequence). The CDR3 sequence is CASSPGLRQFF. The CDR3 DNA reads TGTGCCAGCAGTCCAGGCCTGAGGCAGTTCTTC.

This clone was seen a single time. The chain recombines TRBV29-1 with TRBJ1-2, with D maybe TRBD1 (6 bases). Germline V CDR1 and CDR2: SQVTM, ANQGSEA. The CDR3 consists of 12 residues. V dropped 3 bases and J dropped 5 bases, with 10 bases sitting between them. CDR3 protein: CSVDEGGYGYTF. DNA for the CDR3: TGCAGCGTTGATGAGGGGGGGTATGGCTACACCTTC.

This chain uses TRBV7-2 with TRBJ2-5; 7 bases match TRBD1. V was clipped by 5 bases and J by 7 bases; unmatched bases: 13. Germline V gene data show CDR1 as SGHTA and CDR2 as FQGNSA. The CDR3 length is 15 residues. DNA for the CDR3: TGTGCCAGCAGCCCTAGGGGGCGCGAGGGCGGGACCCAGTACTTC. It specifies CASSPRGREGGTQYF.

The chain couples TRBV4-3 to TRBJ2-5; D might be TRBD1 (6 bases). From germline, CDR1 is LGHNA and CDR2 YSLEER. The V end was cut by 1 base, the J end by 5 bases, with 8 bases between. The CDR3 is made up of 13 amino acids. The CDR3: CASSQVRGETQYF. DNA of the CDR3: TGCGCCAGCAGCCAAGTCAGGGGCGAGACCCAGTACTTC.

In nucleotides, the CDR3 is TGTGCCAGCAGCTGGGCGGGGAACAATGAGCAGTTCTTC. It encodes CASSWAGNNEQFF. The J gene is TRBJ2-1, the V gene TRBV7-8; D is possibly TRBD2 (6 bases). There are 13 residues in the CDR3. V lost 4 bases, J lost 5 bases, and 9 bases lay in between. The germline V gene encodes CDR1 SGHVS and CDR2 FQNEAQ.

This rearrangement joins TRBV4-2 to TRBJ2-3, with D perhaps TRBD1 (6 bases). The CDR3 spans 15 residues. V was trimmed by 4 bases and J by 1 base, leaving 12 bases between them. Germline CDR1 reads LGHNA; CDR2 reads YNFKEQ. CDR3 residues: CASSLGAGGTDTQYF. The CDR3 DNA reads TGTGCCAGCAGCCTGGGGGCTGGTGGCACAGATACGCAGTATTTT.

This chain connects TRBV11-3 to TRBJ2-1; 9 bases align to TRBD2. Germline CDR1 is SGHNT and CDR2 is YENEEA. The J segment lost 7 bases and the V segment lost 1 base, leaving 11 bases of the junction unmatched. The length of the CDR3 is 17 residues. CDR3 sequence (DNA): TGTGCCAGCAGCTTAGCGGTAATAGCGGGAGAGGGAAATGAGCAGTTCTTC. Its translation is CASSLAVIAGEGNEQFF.

The chain joins TRBV30 to TRBJ1-6; 7 bases align to TRBD1. CDR1 is GTSNPN and CDR2 is SVGIG in the germline V gene (reference sequence). This CDR3 has 15 amino acids. Trimming at V came to 0 bases and at J to 6 bases, leaving 5 bases not matched to a gene. CDR3 sequence: CAWSVRQGSNSPLHF. For the CDR3, the DNA is TGTGCCTGGAGTGTACGACAGGGAAGTAATTCACCCCTCCACTTT. The full variable domain, with the rest looked up from reference TRBV30 and TRBJ1-6, is SQTIHQWPATLVQPVGSPLSLECTVEGTSNPNLYWYRQAAGRGLQLLFYSVGIGQISSEVPQNLSASRPQDRQFILSSKKLLLSDSGFYLCAWSVRQGSNSPLHFGNGTRLTVT.

The chain uses TRBV4-1 and TRBJ1-1; D possibly corresponds to TRBD1 (6 bases). The germline V gene encodes CDR1 MGHRA and CDR2 YSYEKL. The CDR3 is 13 residues long. Trimming pared 7 bases from V and 5 bases from J, leaving 14 bases between. The CDR3 is CASTPEGGTEAFF. CDR3 DNA sequence: TGCGCCAGCACCCCAGAGGGGGGGACTGAAGCTTTCTTT.

V and J are TRBV30 and TRBJ1-6; D gene uncertain. Looked up from germline, CDR1 is GTSNPN and CDR2 is SVGIG (reference sequence). CDR3 size: 14 residues. V lost 2 bases, J lost 8 bases, and 13 bases lay in between. CDR3 nucleotide sequence: TGTGCCTGGAGTCTAGAGCCCAGTCATTCACCCCTCCACTTT. Translating gives CAWSLEPSHSPLHF.

This chain uses TRBV2 with TRBJ1-5; possible D gene TRBD1, 5 bases. Germline CDR1 reads SNHLY; CDR2 reads FYNNEI. V dropped 7 bases and J dropped 6 bases, with 13 bases sitting between them. The CDR3 runs to 13 residues. The CDR3 region is CASITDTGQPQHF. The CDR3, as DNA: TGTGCCAGCATTACGGACACGGGTCAGCCCCAGCATTTT.

This clone was detected only once. The chain couples TRBV12-5 to TRBJ2-1, with 11 bases matching TRBD2. This CDR3 region has 16 residues. V shed 6 bases and J 3 bases; nucleotides not matched to a gene: 7. Looked up from germline, CDR1 is LGHNT and CDR2 is FRNRAP. CDR3 in DNA: TGTGCTAGTGGATCCAGACTAGCGGGAAACTACAATGAGCAGTTCTTC. Translated, it gives CASGSRLAGNYNEQFF.

To note about this clone: In the same sample, other DNA sequences code for this CDR3. The V gene is TRBV6-2 or TRBV6-3, the J gene TRBJ2-1; 13 bases fit TRBD2. Germline CDR1 reads MNHEY; CDR2 reads SVGEGT. This CDR3 contains 13 residues. Unmatched junction bases numbered 2, after V lost 6 bases and J lost 9 bases. The CDR3, as DNA: TGTGCCAGCAGCTGGACTAGCGGGAGTGAGCAGTTCTTC. Translation gives CASSWTSGSEQFF.